This T cell receptor beta chain was observed in a study of control samples from healthy donors and cancer patients. Germline V gene sequence: CDR1 MNHEY, CDR2 SMNVEV (reference sequence). The CDR3 covers 14 residues. The ends were cut back, 6 bases at V and 7 bases at J, with 15 bases in the middle. Profiled with immunoSEQ multiplex PCR; TCRdb holds only in-frame clones, not every one. The top ten clones hold 5.5% of a sample with some 80,000 clones, nearly 90% of them seen once. The chain uses TRBV27 and TRBJ1-4; D call uncertain. The clonotype comes from a man aged 45 to 65 in good health. The material sequenced was blood. The CDR3 region is CASSPRRWGEKLFF. The CDR3 DNA reads TGTGCCAGCAGCCCCCGACGGTGGGGTGAAAAACTGTTTTTT.